These 10 T cell receptor beta chains originate from one sample sequenced in a study of control samples from healthy donors and cancer patients (dated by TCRdb to 2018 to 2020). Library preparation used the immunoSEQ multiplex PCR assay. TCRdb took over this immuneACCESS table, retaining in-frame rearrangements with V and J assigned. Such tables are incomplete; in checked studies, under half of the missing clones stem from an unresolved V gene, and the remainder is unexplained. The sample data list tens of thousands of clones, and about 92% of these were observed just once. The ten biggest clones cover about 1.5% of the sample. The sample taken for sequencing was blood. All receptors derive from a woman younger than 45 in good health.

This clone was seen once. The V call is TRBV6-4, the J call TRBJ2-7, with D perhaps TRBD1 (5 bases). The V end lost 2 bases, the J end lost 0 bases, and 11 bases lay between the germline ends. Germline V gene lookup returns CDR1 MRHNA and CDR2 SNTAGT. CDR3 size: 15 residues. CDR3 in amino acids: CASSDGATDSYEQYF. CDR3 sequence (DNA): TGTGCCAGCAGTGACGGGGCGACGGACTCCTACGAGCAGTACTTC.

The chain is built from TRBV7-9 and TRBJ2-1, with 9 bases lining up with TRBD2. The CDR3 consists of 15 residues. J gave up 5 bases and V 5 bases, and 7 bases lay outside the gene matches. Germline V lookup: CDR1 SEHNR, CDR2 FQNEAQ (reference sequence). For the CDR3, the DNA is TGTGCCAGCAGCCAACTAGCGGGCCGGCACAATGAGCAGTTCTTC. Protein: CASSQLAGRHNEQFF.

V and J are TRBV18 and TRBJ1-5; D not certain. Germline-derived CDR1 and CDR2 are KGHSH and LQKENI. V was clipped by 2 bases and J by 5 bases, with 7 bases between them. The CDR3 extends over 13 amino acids. The CDR3 nucleotides are TGTGCCAGCTCACCAGGTAAGGATCAGCCCCAGCATTTT. This translates into CASSPGKDQPQHF.

V and J are TRBV18 and TRBJ2-3, with 10 positions matching TRBD2. This CDR3 contains 16 residues. Germline V lookup: CDR1 KGHSH, CDR2 LQKENI. V shed 3 bases and J 3 bases; nucleotides not matched to a gene: 6. The CDR3 bases are TGTGCCAGCTCACCGTTGAGCGGGAGGGGGACAGATACGCAGTATTTT. Amino acids: CASSPLSGRGTDTQYF.

The chain has TRBV29-1 and TRBJ1-2; no clear D. Trimming took off 4 bases at V and 8 bases at J, with 11 bases between the two ends. The length of the CDR3 is 11 residues. Germline values: CDR1 SQVTM, CDR2 ANQGSEA. CDR3 amino acids: CSVGHKEGYTF. In nucleotides, the CDR3 is TGCAGCGTTGGTCACAAGGAGGGCTACACCTTC.

The chain has TRBV9 and TRBJ2-3, with TRBD2 matching 7 bases. Losses at the gene ends were 0 bases for V and 3 bases for J; bases not matched to a gene: 7. In germline, CDR1 is SGDLS, CDR2 YYNGEE. This CDR3 has 16 residues. The CDR3 loop is CASSVGVAGETDTQYF. The CDR3 DNA reads TGTGCCAGCAGCGTAGGGGTCGCGGGGGAGACAGATACGCAGTATTTT.

The chain uses TRBV2 and TRBJ1-2; D gene unclear. CDR1 is SNHLY and CDR2 is FYNNEI in the germline V gene. The length of the CDR3 is 15 residues. V was trimmed by 0 bases and J by 7 bases, leaving 15 bases between them. The CDR3 is CASSEAVGYLGGYTF. Written as DNA, the CDR3 is TGTGCCAGCAGTGAAGCAGTCGGGTATCTCGGTGGCTACACCTTC.

The chain employs TRBV21-1 and TRBJ1-1. TRBV21-1 is marked as a pseudogene. The CDR3 consists of 14 residues. This CDR3 reads CASSKEWVNTEAFF. The CDR3 DNA reads as TGTGCCAGCAGCAAAGAGTGGGTGAACACTGAAGCTTTCTTT.

In its sample, this clone was seen a few times. The rearrangement uses TRBV2 and TRBJ1-1; TRBD1 aligns across 8 bases. The CDR3 loop spans 13 amino acids. V trimming: 5 bases; J trimming: 5 bases; junction bases outside the gene matches: 4. Germline CDR1 reads SNHLY; CDR2 reads FYNNEI. The CDR3: CASSSDRETEAFF. Written as DNA, the CDR3 is TGTGCCAGCAGTTCGGACAGGGAAACTGAAGCTTTCTTT.

This chain links TRBV5-1 with TRBJ1-2; D is uncertain. Germline V gene sequence: CDR1 SGHRS, CDR2 YFSETQ. CDR3 length: 12 residues. The V end was cut by 1 base, the J end by 4 bases, with 5 bases between. CDR3 nucleotide sequence: TGCGCCAGCAGCTTGTCCAGCTATGGCTACACCTTC. This sequence encodes CASSLSSYGYTF. Together with reference TRBV5-1 and TRBJ1-2, the CDR3 gives the full variable domain: KAGVTQTPRYLIKTRGQQVTLSCSPISGHRSVSWYQQTPGQGLQFLFEYFSETQRNKGNFPGRFSGRQFSNSRSEMNVSTLELGDSALYLCASSLSSYGYTFGSGTRLTVV.